The 29 T cell receptor beta chains listed next were all sequenced from one sample in a study of T cell clusters in autoimmune cytopenias. TRB was amplified from about 270 ng of peripheral blood genomic DNA per sample. TRB was amplified by touch-down multiplex PCR, primer pools A and B combined. TCRdb derives one entry per CDR3 protein from the multiplex PCR reads, leaving out DNA. This sample's clone table lists around 2,000 distinct CDR3 sequences. The sequencing input was peripheral blood. Receptor source: a human donor with an autoimmune cytopenia or autoimmune hepatitis (not recorded which).

Measured by frequency, this clonotype is medium-sized. The chain uses TRBV20-1 and TRBJ2-1; TCRdb reports TRBD1, a call that lacks DNA to check it against. The CDR3 sequence is 13 residues long. CDR1 DFQATT and CDR2 SNEGSKA come from the germline V gene (reference sequence). The CDR3 sequence: CSSHGTGNNEQFF.

This clonotype is classed as medium-sized (0.01 to 0.1%) by frequency. This chain connects TRBV6-1 to TRBJ1-3; the TRBD1 assignment by TCRdb is unverifiable without DNA. The CDR3 contains 16 residues. Per germline, CDR1 MNHNS and CDR2 SASEGT. CDR3 loop: CASSGVGTGGGNTIYF.

This clonotype is deemed medium-sized by its frequency. The chain carries TRBV12-3 or TRBV12-4 and TRBJ2-1. The length of the CDR3 is 16 residues. The CDR3: CASSSPLRPTYNEQFF.

This clonotype is labeled medium-sized based on frequency. The V gene is TRBV20-1, the J gene TRBJ1-1; there is no DNA to check the TCRdb D call of TRBD1. Germline V lookup: CDR1 DFQATT, CDR2 SNEGSKA (reference sequence). This CDR3 has 14 amino acids. The CDR3 here is CSAPTGRGGTEAFF.

By frequency, this clonotype registers medium-sized. The J gene is TRBJ1-2, the V gene TRBV6-5; there is no DNA to check the TCRdb D call of TRBD1. CDR3 size: 16 residues. Germline loops: CDR1 MNHEY, CDR2 SVGAGI. The CDR3 loop is CASRTGTGEEAYGYTF.

This clonotype is medium-sized by frequency. The chain recombines TRBV30 with TRBJ1-1; TCRdb lists TRBD1, though no DNA is available to test this call. The germline V gene has CDR1 GTSNPN and CDR2 SVGIG (reference sequence). The CDR3 sequence is 19 residues long. CDR3 in amino acids: CAWGDYLRTGTFMNTEAFF.

This clonotype is identified as medium-sized from frequency. The V and J genes are TRBV5-1 and TRBJ2-3. The germline V gene has CDR1 SGHRS and CDR2 YFSETQ. This CDR3 has 13 amino acids. CDR3 loop: CASSLGGADTQYF.

This clonotype is labeled medium-sized (0.01 to 0.1%) based on frequency. V and J are TRBV15 and TRBJ2-7; lacking DNA, the TRBD1 call made by TCRdb goes unchecked. CDR1 is LNHNV and CDR2 is YYDKDF in the germline V gene (reference sequence). This CDR3 has 12 residues. The CDR3 spells CATSREQGAVYF.

Considering frequency, this clonotype is medium-sized. The chain recombines TRBV14 with TRBJ2-3; TCRdb selects TRBD2, and the lack of DNA leaves this call unchecked. CDR1 is SGHDN, CDR2 FVKESK, per germline. The CDR3 has 15 residues. CDR3 residues: CASSQERLRADTQYF.

Its frequency marks this clonotype as medium-sized. CDR3 loop: CATHPRTADGYTF. The chain recombines TRBV10-3 with TRBJ1-2; without DNA, the TCRdb call of TRBD1 cannot be checked. This CDR3 comprises 13 residues. Per the germline V gene, CDR1 is ENHRY and CDR2 is SYGVKD.

This clonotype is called medium-sized (0.01 to 0.1%) based on its frequency. V is TRBV5-5 and J is TRBJ1-5; TCRdb names TRBD1, which stays unverified in the absence of DNA. The CDR3 has 15 amino acids. Germline V gene lookup returns CDR1 SGHKS and CDR2 YYEKEE (reference sequence). CDR3 loop: CASSLLGQGGQPQHF.

V usage is TRBV5-6 and J usage is TRBJ1-6. Germline CDR1 is SGHDT and CDR2 is YYEEEE. There are 13 residues in the CDR3. The chain's CDR3 is CASSQSVGSPLHF.

The CDR3 sequence is CASSQQGNTGDLFF. The V gene is TRBV5-4, the J gene TRBJ2-2; TCRdb reports TRBD1, a call that lacks DNA to check it against. CDR3 length: 14 amino acids. In germline, CDR1 is SGHNT, CDR2 YYREEE (reference sequence).

This clonotype counts as large by frequency. V usage is TRBV5-4 and J usage is TRBJ2-3. The CDR3 contains 15 residues. Germline-derived CDR1 and CDR2 are SGHNT and YYREEE (reference sequence). CDR3 region: CASSLDRGNTDTQYF.

The chain is built from TRBV6-5 and TRBJ1-1; TCRdb outputs TRBD1, but without DNA this stays unchecked. CDR1 is MNHEY and CDR2 is SVGAGI in the germline V gene. The CDR3 is 17 amino acids. The CDR3 is CASSPRSTGSFLLEAFF.

By frequency, this clonotype is medium-sized (0.01 to 0.1%). The chain couples TRBV6-5 to TRBJ1-1. This CDR3 contains 14 residues. The germline V gene encodes CDR1 MNHEY and CDR2 SVGAGI. CDR3 sequence: CASSYHEANTEAFF.

Measured by frequency, this clonotype is medium-sized. V gene TRBV19 combines with J gene TRBJ1-5; without DNA, the TCRdb call of TRBD1 cannot be checked. Germline CDR1 LNHDA, CDR2 SQIVND (reference sequence). This CDR3 is built from 16 residues. Here the CDR3 reads CASDRGGGYSNQPQHF. The variable domain in full, with the rest retrieved from reference TRBV19 and TRBJ1-5, is DGGITQSPKYLFRKEGQNVTLSCEQNLNHDAMYWYRQDPGQGLRLIYYSQIVNDFQKGDIAEGYSVSREKKESFPLTVTSAQKNPTAFYLCASDRGGGYSNQPQHFGDGTRLSIL.

This clonotype ranks as medium-sized in terms of frequency. The chain uses TRBV7-2 and TRBJ2-1; TCRdb names TRBD2, which stays unverified in the absence of DNA. The CDR3 spans 16 residues. Germline V gene sequence: CDR1 SGHTA, CDR2 FQGNSA. The CDR3 protein is CASSLVSLAGRNEQFF.

Measured by frequency, this clonotype is medium-sized. The chain has TRBV5-1 and TRBJ2-2; TCRdb lists TRBD1, though no DNA is available to test this call. The CDR3 has 17 amino acids. Germline CDR1 SGHRS, CDR2 YFSETQ. CDR3 residues: CASSSEPGQVDTGELFF.

This sequence joins TRBV27 and TRBJ2-3; TCRdb outputs TRBD2, but without DNA this stays unchecked. This CDR3 has 16 residues. The germline V gene encodes CDR1 MNHEY and CDR2 SMNVEV (reference sequence). CDR3 loop: CASSEGWDSRTDTQYF.

This clonotype counts as medium-sized by frequency. V usage is TRBV5-6 and J usage is TRBJ1-4; no DNA is available, so the TRBD1 call from TCRdb remains unchecked. The germline gives CDR1 SGHDT, CDR2 YYEEEE. The CDR3 is made up of 13 amino acids. The CDR3 region is CASSLPQGTKLFF.

V is TRBV20-1 and J is TRBJ2-7. The CDR3 is made up of 13 amino acids. Germline CDR1 and CDR2: DFQATT and SNEGSKA (reference sequence). The CDR3 sequence is CSASSGVHAEQYF.

CDR3: CASSLDMNTEAFF. V usage is TRBV7-9 and J usage is TRBJ1-1. CDR1 and CDR2 from the germline V gene are SEHNR and FQNEAQ (reference sequence). This CDR3 is built from 13 residues.

This clonotype registers medium-sized by frequency. The chain joins TRBV30 to TRBJ2-7; as DNA is missing, the TRBD2 call by TCRdb cannot be tested. This CDR3 has 16 residues. In germline, CDR1 is GTSNPN, CDR2 SVGIG (reference sequence). Here the CDR3 reads CAWSVSSGGGSYEQYF.

Considering frequency, this clonotype is medium-sized. The rearrangement links TRBV20-1 to TRBJ1-2. Germline assignment: CDR1 DFQATT and CDR2 SNEGSKA (reference sequence). The CDR3 loop spans 12 amino acids. CDR3 residues: CSASYGSYGYTF.

This clonotype is deemed medium-sized by its frequency. The chain recombines TRBV18 with TRBJ2-1; TCRdb returns TRBD2, unconfirmable since there is no DNA. The V gene's germline CDR1 is KGHSH and CDR2 LQKENI. This CDR3 comprises 17 residues. This CDR3 reads CASSPPRLAGGIGEQFF.

Frequency places this clonotype as medium-sized. The chain has TRBV20-1 and TRBJ1-5; TCRdb designates TRBD1, a call that cannot be tested without DNA. The CDR3 is 15 amino acids. Germline-derived CDR1 and CDR2 are DFQATT and SNEGSKA (reference sequence). CDR3 residues: CSARDQGRGNQPQHF.

This clonotype ranks as large in terms of frequency. V and J are TRBV18 and TRBJ2-1. The CDR3 spans 16 residues. Germline V gene lookup returns CDR1 KGHSH and CDR2 LQKENI. This CDR3 is CASSPQVTSGHNEQFF. Full variable domain (remainder filled in from reference TRBV18 and TRBJ2-1): NAGVMQNPRHLVRRRGQEARLRCSPMKGHSHVYWYRQLPEEGLKFMVYLQKENIIDESGMPKERFSAEFPKEGPSILRIQQVVRGDSAAYFCASSPQVTSGHNEQFFGPGTRLTVL.

This clonotype is classed as medium-sized by frequency. The V call is TRBV5-5, the J call TRBJ1-3. CDR1 and CDR2 (germline): SGHKS, YYEKEE (reference sequence). The CDR3 has 18 amino acids. The CDR3 here is CASSLWARGQGSGNTIYF.